This T cell receptor beta chain was sequenced for a study of PD-1 blockade in classical Hodgkin lymphoma. Study summary: It was nivolumab at 3 mg/kg, given intravenously every 2 weeks, that patients received. Regarding the study as a whole: Those achieving complete response showed baseline diversity like newly diagnosed patients. Newly diagnosed patients were said to have less baseline TCR diversity than healthy donors did.

This clone was counted between two and nine times. What it binds is not known. The repertoire was sequenced with immunoSEQ multiplex PCR; TCRdb's copy has only in-frame clones and lacks some. Among approximately 30,000 clones, around 78% were seen once, and the ten largest hold about a fifth. The CDR3 runs 12 residues. Germline V lookup: CDR1 KGHSH, CDR2 LQKENI. Trimming took off 3 bases at V and 8 bases at J, with 8 bases between the two ends. Each and every patient relapsed after autologous stem cell transplantation, and patients got differing brentuximab vedotin exposure. The V call is TRBV18, the J call TRBJ2-1; D gene ambiguous. Sequenced material: peripheral blood mononuclear cells (PBMCs), taken before the second cycle of nivolumab. The receptor's source is a human donor with classical Hodgkin lymphoma. The CDR3 DNA follows: TGTGCCAGCTCACCTAACGCGGATGAGCAGTTCTTC. This translates into CASSPNADEQFF.